The 10 T cell receptor beta chains below all came from one sample that was sequenced in a study of blood T cells in healthy people across ages. The second PCR ran roughly 6 to 11 cycles with a sample-barcoded 5' primer and J-beta primers. MiXCR, applied by TCRdb to the 5' RACE reads, yields one record per CDR3 protein. The top ten clones hold approximately 15% of a sample with hundreds of thousands of distinct CDR3 sequences, approximately 30% of them seen once. Sequenced material: blood. The receptors shown here come from a woman of 80 years or more in good health.

A remark on this clonotype: A read error may be the cause here, since a much bigger clone is one base away. The V gene is TRBV5-6, the J gene TRBJ2-7; 7 nucleotides align to TRBD1. J lost 7 bases, V lost 4 bases, and 14 bases had no gene match. The CDR3 runs 15 residues. The germline V gene encodes CDR1 SGHDT and CDR2 YYEEEE. The CDR3 nucleotides read TGTGCCAGCAGCCTCACAGGGGCCTCCTACAATGAGCAGTACTTC. Encoded protein: CASSLTGASYNEQYF. Together with reference TRBV5-6 and TRBJ2-7, the CDR3 gives the full variable domain: DAGVTQSPTHLIKTRGQQVTLRCSPKSGHDTVSWYQQALGQGPQFIFQYYEEEERQRGNFPDRFSGHQFPNYSSELNVNALLLGDSALYLCASSLTGASYNEQYFGPGTRLTVT.

This clonotype was counted many times. The chain uses TRBV7-9 and TRBJ2-3; D not certain. The germline V gene encodes CDR1 SEHNR and CDR2 FQNEAQ (reference sequence). CDR3 length: 12 amino acids. The V gene lost 5 bases and the J gene lost 6 bases, with 9 bases spanning the gap. DNA for the CDR3: TGTGCCAGCAGCCCCAATCTGGATACGCAGTATTTT. Amino acids: CASSPNLDTQYF.

This clonotype appeared many times. The chain uses TRBV7-9 and TRBJ2-1; TRBD2 matches 8 bases. The CDR3 totals 16 residues. The ends lost 5 bases at V and 1 base at J; junction bases unmatched: 7. The germline gives CDR1 SEHNR, CDR2 FQNEAQ (reference sequence). The CDR3 DNA reads TGTGCCAGCAGCCCCGGGGGGGGGGCATCCTACAATGAGCAGTTCTTC. It yields the protein CASSPGGGASYNEQFF.

There are many counts of this clonotype. The rearrangement joins TRBV6-5 to TRBJ2-1, with D hard to call. Germline CDR1 reads MNHEY; CDR2 reads SVGAGI. V lost 1 base and J 4 bases, leaving 11 bases between the germline ends. The CDR3 sequence is 15 residues long. The CDR3: CASSYYGGQYNEQFF. In DNA, the CDR3 is TGTGCCAGCAGTTACTATGGCGGCCAGTACAATGAGCAGTTCTTC.

This clonotype appeared once. One base away lies a much larger clone, so this may be a sequencing read error. Since no conserved phenylalanine or tryptophan closes the CDR3, a read error is the likely cause. The chain combines TRBV20-1 with TRBJ2-2, with no clear D. Germline V gene lookup returns CDR1 DFQATT and CDR2 SNEGSKA (reference sequence). CDR3 size: 11 residues. V was pared by 0 bases and J by 6 bases, with 2 bases between. As DNA, the CDR3 is TGCAGTGCTAGAGATGCCGGGGAGCTGTTTTTG. Amino acid sequence: CSARDAGELFL.

A remark on this clonotype: Likely a read error: the CDR3 ends without its conserved phenylalanine or tryptophan. The chain links TRBV20-1 to TRBJ2-2; D gene uncertain. Germline CDR1 and CDR2: DFQATT and SNEGSKA (reference sequence). The V and J ends lost 0 bases and 4 bases respectively, with 9 bases between them. This CDR3 spans 14 amino acids. The CDR3 protein is CSARDLKGTGELFV. The CDR3, as DNA: TGCAGTGCTAGAGATTTAAAGGGCACCGGGGAGCTGTTTGTT.

The chain carries TRBV29-1 and TRBJ2-7, with D possibly being TRBD1 (6 bases). There are 13 residues in the CDR3. The V gene's germline CDR1 is SQVTM and CDR2 ANQGSEA. V was shortened by 7 bases and J by 3 bases, with 16 bases between the two germline ends. The CDR3 loop reads CSAAGTLNYEQYF. The CDR3 DNA is TGCAGCGCTGCCGGGACACTTAACTACGAGCAGTACTTC.

The chain carries TRBV29-1 and TRBJ2-7; weak D call: TRBD1 (5 bases). Trimming took off 2 bases at V and 5 bases at J, with 16 bases between the two ends. Germline values: CDR1 SQVTM, CDR2 ANQGSEA. The CDR3 runs to 14 residues. CDR3 protein: CSVETTDKGNEQYF. The CDR3 nucleotides read TGCAGCGTTGAAACGACAGACAAGGGGAACGAGCAGTACTTC.

The chain employs TRBV20-1 and TRBJ1-1; no reliable D call. Germline lookup yields CDR1 DFQATT and CDR2 SNEGSKA (reference sequence). The CDR3 length is 15 residues. Trimming took 5 bases from V and 4 from J, leaving 20 bases between them. DNA for the CDR3: TGCAGTGCTTCCGCCCCCACCCCATCCTCCACTGAAGCTTTCTTT. It encodes CSASAPTPSSTEAFF.

This clonotype was recorded many times. This sequence joins TRBV20-1 and TRBJ1-1; D is uncertain. Germline values: CDR1 DFQATT, CDR2 SNEGSKA (reference sequence). V lost 1 base and J lost 0, with 12 bases in between. CDR3 length: 15 residues. The CDR3 DNA is TGCAGTGCTAGAGGGGGAGGGAGGGTGAACACTGAAGCTTTCTTT. It is translated as CSARGGGRVNTEAFF.